This T cell receptor beta chain was captured in a study of blood T cells in healthy people across ages. The wider study: The capture of about one barcoded beta molecule per two T cells was achieved by template switching.

Whole-study results and caveats: In long-lived donors, naive CD4+ cell counts and diversity exceeded those of aged donors.

This clonotype was counted only a few times. Its antigen remains unknown. There were at least 6 micrograms of total RNA extracted from every sample. Germline CDR1 MNHNS, CDR2 SASEGT. CDR3 length: 14 amino acids. V was cut by 7 bases and J by 1 base, with 13 bases left in between. A second PCR, run for roughly 7 to 12 cycles, used a sample-barcoded 5' primer plus a J-beta primer mix. TCRdb called the 5' RACE reads again in MiXCR, with one record for every CDR3 protein. This sample has about 1.1 million distinct CDR3 sequences, with 30% to 40% found just once. The sample comprised blood. The V and J genes are TRBV6-1 and TRBJ1-1; D perhaps matches TRBD1 (5 bases). This TCR came from a man aged 18-30 years in good health. DNA for the CDR3: TGTGCCAGCACCAACCGGGGGTGGAACACTGAAGCTTTCTTT. Its translation is CASTNRGWNTEAFF.